Following are 31 T cell receptor beta chains from one sample sequenced in a study of T cell repertoires in aging, cancer and after chemotherapy. Multiplex touch-down PCR with TRB-A/B primers amplified rearranged V-D-J TRB sequences. Each CDR3 protein gets one entry after TCRdb re-called the multiplex PCR reads with MiXCR. In the table there are over 9,500 distinct CDR3 sequences, 33% of which are singletons. Peripheral blood genomic DNA, not sorted cells or RNA, was the template. Sequenced sample: blood. These receptors were taken from a human donor in good health.

This chain connects TRBV12-3 or TRBV12-4 to TRBJ2-1, with 7 bases lining up with TRBD2. J gave up 4 bases and V 5 bases, and 11 bases lay outside the gene matches. There are 16 residues in the CDR3. The CDR3, as DNA: TGTGCCAGCAGTCCCCTCCGGGCGGGGGATTACAATGAGCAGTTCTTC. Protein product: CASSPLRAGDYNEQFF.

The rearrangement joins TRBV6-5 to TRBJ2-1; the match to TRBD2 covers 7 bases. CDR1 is MNHEY, CDR2 SVGAGI, per germline. V was pared by 6 bases and J by 7 bases, with 12 bases of the junction left unmatched. The CDR3 length is 15 residues. The chain's CDR3 is CASRTAGEGWNEQFF. The CDR3 DNA reads TGTGCCAGCAGGACGGCCGGGGAGGGATGGAATGAGCAGTTCTTC.

The gene calls are TRBV7-2 and TRBJ2-1; D is unresolved. V shed 3 bases and J shed 7 bases, with 13 bases lying between them. CDR1 is SGHTA and CDR2 is FQGNSA in the germline V gene. The CDR3 totals 14 residues. The CDR3 DNA reads as TGTGCCAGCAGCTTTCGAGACGGAATTAATGAGCAGTTCTTC. Translation gives CASSFRDGINEQFF.

This chain links TRBV24-1 with TRBJ2-1; 9 positions agree with TRBD2. In germline, CDR1 is KGHDR, CDR2 SFDVKD. This CDR3 contains 14 residues. With V trimmed by 6 bases and J by 8 bases, 7 bases remained unmatched. The CDR3 is CATSRQAGGDEQFF. The CDR3 DNA reads as TGTGCCACCAGTCGGCAAGCGGGAGGCGATGAGCAGTTCTTC.

The J gene is TRBJ2-3, the V gene TRBV7-2; possible D gene TRBD2, 6 bases. Germline V lookup: CDR1 SGHTA, CDR2 FQGNSA. Trimming shortened V by 5 bases and J by 2 bases, and 20 bases separated the two germline ends. This CDR3 comprises 17 residues. CDR3 loop: CASSIRAGGRDTDTQYF. In nucleotides, the CDR3 is TGTGCCAGCAGCATCCGAGCGGGCGGCCGTGACACAGATACGCAGTATTTT.

This clonotype was counted only a few times. The rearrangement joins TRBV15 to TRBJ1-2; perhaps TRBD1 as D (5 bases). Trimming cost V 4 bases and J 0 bases, with 9 bases left between them. CDR1 is LNHNV, CDR2 YYDKDF, per germline (reference sequence). CDR3 size: 14 residues. The CDR3 is CATSTGGANYGYTF. The CDR3 nucleotides are TGTGCCACCAGCACGGGGGGGGCTAACTATGGCTACACCTTC.

This clonotype was detected only a few times. The chain couples TRBV6-2 or TRBV6-3 to TRBJ1-2; 9 bases are shared with TRBD1. Germline CDR1 is MNHEY and CDR2 is SVGEGT. This CDR3 is built from 15 residues. The J segment lost 8 bases and the V segment lost 5 bases, leaving 12 bases of the junction unmatched. CDR3 bases: TGTGCCAGCAGTCGCCGGGACAGGGCTAGTAGCGGCTACACCTTC. Its translation: CASSRRDRASSGYTF.

The chain is built from TRBV5-4 and TRBJ2-1, with D possibly called TRBD1 or TRBD2 (6 bases each). Germline CDR1 reads SGHNT; CDR2 reads YYREEE (reference sequence). The CDR3 consists of 16 residues. V dropped 4 bases and J dropped 1 base, with 15 bases sitting between them. CDR3: CASSGGTNISYNEQFF. CDR3 bases: TGTGCCAGCAGCGGAGGGACAAACATATCCTACAATGAGCAGTTCTTC.

The V call is TRBV7-6, the J call TRBJ2-3; 7 nucleotides line up with TRBD1. The CDR3 sequence is 17 residues long. Germline loops: CDR1 SGHVS, CDR2 FNYEAQ. With V trimmed by 1 base and J by 4 bases, 11 bases remained unmatched. CDR3 nucleotide sequence: TGTGCCAGCAGCTTAGATGTAGGGGGCACTCATCCAGATACGCAGTATTTT. Encoded protein: CASSLDVGGTHPDTQYF.

This clonotype was seen a few times. This sequence joins TRBV19 and TRBJ1-2; D not resolved. CDR3 length: 13 amino acids. Germline V lookup: CDR1 LNHDA, CDR2 SQIVND (reference sequence). The ends were cut back, 5 bases at V and 1 base at J, with 8 bases in the middle. CDR3 nucleotides: TGTGCCAGTAGTGACGGGGTTAACTATGGCTACACCTTC. Translation: CASSDGVNYGYTF.

This clonotype turned up a few times. The chain links TRBV6-2 or TRBV6-3 to TRBJ2-3; 12 nucleotides agree with TRBD1. This CDR3 is built from 18 residues. V lost 2 bases to trimming and J lost 1 base; unmatched junction nucleotides: 7. In germline, CDR1 is MNHEY, CDR2 SVGEGT. DNA for the CDR3: TGTGCCAGCAGTTACATGCCCGGGACAGGGGGCCGCACAGATACGCAGTATTTT. The encoded protein is CASSYMPGTGGRTDTQYF.

The chain employs TRBV19 and TRBJ2-1; D may be TRBD1 (5 bases). The CDR3 totals 14 residues. Germline CDR1 LNHDA, CDR2 SQIVND (reference sequence). Trimming shortened V by 6 bases and J by 9 bases, and 18 bases separated the two germline ends. CDR3: CASRERGYQGEQFF. In DNA form, the CDR3 reads TGTGCCAGTAGGGAAAGGGGCTACCAGGGTGAGCAGTTCTTC.

The chain has TRBV12-3 or TRBV12-4 and TRBJ2-2; D perhaps matches TRBD1 (7 bases). V lost 8 bases and J lost 4, with 14 bases in between. The CDR3 loop spans 14 amino acids. CDR3 in amino acids: CASEEGASTGELFF. The CDR3 DNA is TGTGCCAGCGAGGAGGGGGCGAGCACCGGGGAGCTGTTTTTT.

This clonotype was found a few times. The V call is TRBV6-1, the J call TRBJ2-7, with D tentatively TRBD2 (6 bases). Trimming took 7 bases from V and 3 from J, leaving 19 bases between them. The CDR3 covers 15 residues. Germline V gene data show CDR1 as MNHNS and CDR2 as SASEGT. DNA of the CDR3: TGTGCCAGCATTCTAGAGGCTAGCGCCATCTACGAGCAGTACTTC. It codes for CASILEASAIYEQYF.

This clonotype came up a few times. This chain joins TRBV6-1 and TRBJ1-2, with 7 nucleotides matching TRBD1. This CDR3 contains 15 residues. Germline V lookup: CDR1 MNHNS, CDR2 SASEGT. Trimming cost V 5 bases and J 8 bases; bases outside gene matches: 14. The CDR3 DNA follows: TGTGCCAGCAGTACACGGGACAGCCAGCGTCCCGGCTACACCTTC. Protein: CASSTRDSQRPGYTF.

For this clonotype: A much larger clone lies a single base off, so this may be a read error. The V gene is TRBV11-3, the J gene TRBJ2-3, with TRBD2 identical over 9 bases. The junction had 11 bases not matched to a gene; V was cut back by 5 bases and J by 5 bases. Per germline, CDR1 SGHNT and CDR2 YENEEA. The CDR3 spans 16 residues. The CDR3, as DNA: TGTGCCAGCAGCCCCCGAATAGCGGGGGACATAGATACGCAGTATTTT. Protein: CASSPRIAGDIDTQYF.

The chain couples TRBV6-5 to TRBJ2-7; D is perhaps TRBD2 (6 bases). CDR1 MNHEY and CDR2 SVGAGI come from the germline V gene. V was shortened by 10 bases and J by 0 bases, with 10 bases between the two germline ends. The CDR3 consists of 12 residues. CDR3 loop: CATGGSSYEQYF. DNA for the CDR3: TGTGCCACTGGAGGGAGCTCCTACGAGCAGTACTTC.

The chain has TRBV20-1 and TRBJ1-2, with TRBD1 matching 9 bases. This CDR3 spans 13 amino acids. The V and J ends lost 0 bases and 5 bases, in that order; junction bases with no gene match: 1. The germline V gene has CDR1 DFQATT and CDR2 SNEGSKA (reference sequence). CDR3 coding DNA: TGCAGTGCTAGAGATGACAGGGGGTATGGCTACACCTTC. This encodes CSARDDRGYGYTF.

The gene calls are TRBV27 and TRBJ1-4; D is undetermined. The V and J ends lost 6 bases and 1 base respectively, with 18 bases between them. Looked up from germline, CDR1 is MNHEY and CDR2 is SMNVEV (reference sequence). This CDR3 is built from 17 residues. As DNA, the CDR3 is TGTGCCAGCAGCCACGGGGATTTGGGGAGAACTAATGAAAAACTGTTTTTT. Its translation is CASSHGDLGRTNEKLFF.

The chain uses TRBV11-3 and TRBJ1-1, with D unresolved. The CDR3 is 18 amino acids. V was pared by 5 bases and J by 0 bases, with 22 bases between. Germline V gene data show CDR1 as SGHNT and CDR2 as YENEEA. The chain's CDR3 is CASSPQFAGNRLNTEAFF. The CDR3 DNA follows: TGTGCCAGCAGCCCTCAGTTCGCGGGGAATCGTTTGAACACTGAAGCTTTCTTT.

The gene calls are TRBV6-6 and TRBJ2-1; 10 positions agree with TRBD2. This CDR3 contains 15 residues. The germline V gene has CDR1 MNHNY and CDR2 SVGAGI (reference sequence). Trimming removed 6 bases from V and 9 bases from J; junction bases left unmatched: 11. The CDR3 coding sequence is TGTGCCAGCAGCCTAAGCGGGAGGGCCGCGGGTGAGCAGTTCTTC. Translation gives CASSLSGRAAGEQFF.

The V call is TRBV27, the J call TRBJ2-7, with D hard to call. In germline, CDR1 is MNHEY, CDR2 SMNVEV (reference sequence). V lost 6 bases and J lost 7, with 16 bases in between. The CDR3 covers 13 residues. This CDR3 reads CASRPTGWPEQYF. CDR3 DNA sequence: TGTGCCAGCAGACCGACCGGATGGCCGGAGCAGTACTTC.

The chain recombines TRBV6-5 with TRBJ1-6, with a tentative D call TRBD1 (5 bases). This CDR3 is 15 amino acids long. V dropped 2 bases and J dropped 7 bases, with 12 bases sitting between them. Per germline, CDR1 MNHEY and CDR2 SVGAGI. CDR3 DNA: TGTGCCAGCAGTTACGAGGGGAATGGCAATTCACCCCTCCACTTT. Encoded protein: CASSYEGNGNSPLHF.

Within the sample, this clonotype is medium-sized. The V call is TRBV11-3, the J call TRBJ2-7, with a possible D match to TRBD2 (5 bases). Trimming cost V 5 bases and J 6 bases, with 17 bases left between them. The CDR3 is 14 amino acids. The V gene's germline CDR1 is SGHNT and CDR2 YENEEA. The CDR3, as DNA: TGTGCCAGCAGCCTCCCGGGCCTAGCTACCGAGCAGTACTTC. This sequence encodes CASSLPGLATEQYF. Using reference TRBV11-3 and TRBJ2-7 for the parts outside the CDR3, the full variable domain is EAGVVQSPRYKIIEKKQPVAFWCNPISGHNTLYWYLQNLGQGPELLIRYENEEAVDDSQLPKDRFSAERLKGVDSTLKIQPAELGDSAVYLCASSLPGLATEQYFGPGTRLTVT.

This clonotype rates as medium-sized. The chain is built from TRBV19 and TRBJ2-1, with a possible D match to TRBD2 (5 bases). V was cut by 8 bases and J by 4 bases, with 15 bases left in between. The CDR3 sequence is 14 residues long. The germline V gene encodes CDR1 LNHDA and CDR2 SQIVND (reference sequence). The CDR3 DNA reads TGTGCCAGTCGGGGAACCGGGGAGTACAATGAGCAGTTCTTC. Its protein product is CASRGTGEYNEQFF.

The J gene is TRBJ2-7, the V gene TRBV14; TRBD1 matches 10 bases. The trim removed 5 bases at V and 12 bases at J, leaving 10 bases unmatched. The CDR3 loop spans 13 amino acids. Germline CDR1 is SGHDN and CDR2 is FVKESK. This CDR3 reads CASSGDDRGLPYF. As DNA, the CDR3 is TGTGCCAGCAGCGGTGACGACAGGGGGCTTCCGTACTTC.

J is TRBJ2-5 and V is TRBV6-2 or TRBV6-3; D might be TRBD2 (5 bases). This CDR3 spans 12 amino acids. Trimming took off 7 bases at V and 8 bases at J, with 14 bases between the two ends. Germline CDR1 MNHEY, CDR2 SVGEGT. The CDR3 DNA sequence: TGTGCCAGCACTAGCAGGTTACAAACCCAGTACTTC. Translating it yields CASTSRLQTQYF.

In regard to this clonotype: A single base separates this from a much larger clone, so it may be a read error. The V and J genes are TRBV19 and TRBJ1-3, with D possibly TRBD1 on 5 matching bases. Trimming took off 6 bases at V and 7 bases at J, with 19 bases between the two ends. The CDR3 is made up of 15 amino acids. Germline CDR1 and CDR2: LNHDA and SQIVND (reference sequence). The CDR3 protein is CASRSEGKATNTIYF. DNA for the CDR3: TGTGCCAGTAGATCGGAGGGGAAAGCGACGAACACCATATATTTT.

This sequence joins TRBV20-1 and TRBJ2-1; D tentatively fits TRBD1 or TRBD2 (6 bases each). V lost 3 bases to trimming and J lost 8 bases, with 17 bases between them. The CDR3 contains 14 residues. Germline-derived CDR1 and CDR2 are DFQATT and SNEGSKA (reference sequence). The CDR3 is CSARGGGGVDEQFF. DNA of the CDR3: TGCAGTGCTAGGGGGGGCGGAGGGGTGGATGAGCAGTTCTTC.

Only a few counts were recorded for this clonotype. This chain uses TRBV27 with TRBJ1-6, with D perhaps matching TRBD1 (5 bases). Germline V lookup: CDR1 MNHEY, CDR2 SMNVEV (reference sequence). CDR3 length equals 16 residues. Trimming removed 5 bases at V and 0 bases at J, with 11 bases between. DNA for the CDR3: TGTGCCAGCAGTCGGGACGGCAGCTCCTATAATTCACCCCTCCACTTT. Encoded protein: CASSRDGSSYNSPLHF.

This clonotype has only a few counts. The J gene is TRBJ2-1, the V gene TRBV5-4; 9 nucleotides match TRBD2. The V gene end was trimmed by 5 bases and the J gene end by 7 bases; junction bases not matched to a gene: 10. The CDR3 sequence is 15 residues long. Germline V CDR1 and CDR2: SGHNT, YYREEE (reference sequence). Written as DNA, the CDR3 is TGTGCCAGCAGGTATAGCGGGAGTCTCGGGAATGAGCAGTTCTTC. Protein: CASRYSGSLGNEQFF.